Below are 18 T cell receptor beta chains sequenced from a single sample in a study of T cell responses to AZD1222 COVID-19 vaccine. TCRdb keeps only in-frame clones here, not all; method: immunoSEQ multiplex PCR. Among about 150,000 clones listed, 90% to 95% were seen once. This material consisted of peripheral blood, taken 28 days after the second AZD1222 dose. Receptors originate from an adult who received the AZD1222 COVID-19 vaccine.

In its sample, this clone was seen a few times. The chain combines TRBV28 with TRBJ1-5; TRBD1 agrees at 7 bases. In germline, CDR1 is MDHEN, CDR2 SYDVKM. CDR3 length: 15 amino acids. V dropped 6 bases and J dropped 4; count of bases not matched to a gene: 9. The CDR3 nucleotides are TGTGCCAGCAGCGGACAGGCCGGGTGGAATCAGCCCCAGCATTTT. Encoded protein: CASSGQAGWNQPQHF.

The chain carries TRBV3-1 (or the pseudogene TRBV3-2) and TRBJ2-2, with 11 nucleotides matching TRBD2. The CDR3 spans 15 residues. The germline gives CDR1 LGHDT, CDR2 YNNKEL (reference sequence). With 8 bases clipped from V and 7 bases from J, the junction kept 9 bases outside the gene matches. CDR3 loop: CASGLAGGLDGELFF. The CDR3 bases are TGTGCCAGCGGCTTAGCGGGGGGGCTGGACGGGGAGCTGTTTTTT.

V and J are TRBV12-3 or TRBV12-4 and TRBJ1-2, with D tentatively TRBD1 (5 bases). Trimming took off 6 bases at V and 6 bases at J, with 14 bases between the two ends. The CDR3 is made up of 13 amino acids. Written as DNA, the CDR3 is TGTGCCAGCAGGCGACCGACAGAAGATGGCTACACCTTC. Protein product: CASRRPTEDGYTF.

The rearrangement uses TRBV12-3 or TRBV12-4 and TRBJ1-1; D not resolved. This CDR3 contains 13 residues. V was trimmed by 3 bases and J by 3 bases, leaving 8 bases between them. The chain's CDR3 is CASSLGKHTEAFF. CDR3 coding DNA: TGTGCCAGCAGTTTGGGCAAGCACACTGAAGCTTTCTTT.

This clone has only one observation. The V call is TRBV18, the J call TRBJ2-2, with a possible D match to TRBD1 (6 bases). The V gene lost 7 bases and the J gene lost 5 bases, with 11 bases spanning the gap. Per germline, CDR1 KGHSH and CDR2 LQKENI. The CDR3 is 13 residues long. As DNA, the CDR3 is TGTGCCAGCTTGAAACAGGGAACCGGGGAGCTGTTTTTT. It encodes CASLKQGTGELFF.

The V gene is TRBV9, the J gene TRBJ2-2; D gene uncertain. Per the germline V gene, CDR1 is SGDLS and CDR2 is YYNGEE. This CDR3 contains 15 residues. Trimming took off 3 bases at V and 0 bases at J, with 9 bases between the two ends. The CDR3 is CASSERASNTGELFF. DNA for the CDR3: TGTGCCAGCAGCGAAAGAGCCTCGAACACCGGGGAGCTGTTTTTT. Based on the CDR3 plus reference TRBV9 and TRBJ2-2, the full variable domain is DSGVTQTPKHLITATGQRVTLRCSPRSGDLSVYWYQQSLDQGLQFLIQYYNGEERAKGNILERFSAQQFPDLHSELNLSSLELGDSALYFCASSERASNTGELFFGEGSRLTVL.

The chain joins TRBV5-1 to TRBJ1-3; TRBD1 agrees at 9 bases. The CDR3 length is 15 residues. The germline gives CDR1 SGHRS, CDR2 YFSETQ. The J segment lost 4 bases and the V segment lost 4 bases, leaving 6 bases of the junction unmatched. CDR3 sequence reads: CASSGGTGSGNTIYF. DNA for the CDR3: TGCGCCAGCAGCGGGGGGACAGGGAGCGGAAACACCATATATTTT. The full variable domain, with the rest looked up from reference TRBV5-1 and TRBJ1-3, is KAGVTQTPRYLIKTRGQQVTLSCSPISGHRSVSWYQQTPGQGLQFLFEYFSETQRNKGNFPGRFSGRQFSNSRSEMNVSTLELGDSALYLCASSGGTGSGNTIYFGEGSWLTVV.

V usage is TRBV4-3 and J usage is TRBJ1-1; 9 positions match TRBD1. The CDR3 is 16 amino acids. Germline V gene lookup returns CDR1 LGHNA and CDR2 YSLEER. Losses at the gene ends were 1 base for V and 4 bases for J; bases not matched to a gene: 7. CDR3 sequence (DNA): TGCGCCAGCAGCCAAGGTGCCGGGACAGGGCTCACTGAAGCTTTCTTT. Protein: CASSQGAGTGLTEAFF.

The chain links TRBV5-1 to TRBJ1-6; tentative D call: TRBD1 (5 bases). V lost 4 bases and J lost 6, with 8 bases in between. The germline V gene has CDR1 SGHRS and CDR2 YFSETQ. CDR3 length equals 13 residues. The CDR3 DNA follows: TGCGCCAGCAGCCCCGACAGTAATTCACCCCTCCACTTT. Translation: CASSPDSNSPLHF.

The chain is built from TRBV19 and TRBJ1-5, with 7 bases fitting TRBD1. The V segment lost 0 bases and the J segment 5 bases; nucleotides outside the gene matches: 1. The CDR3 spans 14 residues. From germline, CDR1 is LNHDA and CDR2 SQIVND (reference sequence). The CDR3 here is CASSIEGGYQPQHF. In DNA, the CDR3 is TGTGCCAGTAGTATAGAAGGGGGCTATCAGCCCCAGCATTTT.

The chain uses TRBV2 and TRBJ1-1; D gene ambiguous. The germline CDR1 and CDR2 sequences are SNHLY and FYNNEI. The ends were cut back, 2 bases at V and 4 bases at J, with 14 bases in the middle. The CDR3 spans 15 residues. CDR3 sequence reads: CASSEWGGWGTEAFF. The DNA for the CDR3 is TGTGCCAGCAGTGAATGGGGAGGCTGGGGCACTGAAGCTTTCTTT.

The chain is built from TRBV18 and TRBJ2-5, with D perhaps being TRBD1 or TRBD2 (6 bases each). The CDR3 length is 16 residues. The V end lost 1 base, the J end lost 5 bases, and 17 bases lay between the germline ends. CDR1 KGHSH and CDR2 LQKENI come from the germline V gene. The CDR3 spells CASSPLQGGGPETQYF. DNA for the CDR3: TGTGCCAGCTCACCACTACAGGGAGGTGGGCCGGAGACCCAGTACTTC. The full variable domain, in which reference TRBV18 and TRBJ2-5 provide the parts outside the CDR3, is NAGVMQNPRHLVRRRGQEARLRCSPMKGHSHVYWYRQLPEEGLKFMVYLQKENIIDESGMPKERFSAEFPKEGPSILRIQQVVRGDSAAYFCASSPLQGGGPETQYFGPGTRLLVL.

This chain uses TRBV19 with TRBJ1-6; unclear D gene. V was pared by 6 bases and J by 6 bases, with 12 bases between. This CDR3 comprises 14 residues. Germline values: CDR1 LNHDA, CDR2 SQIVND (reference sequence). The CDR3 protein is CASSAEAGNSPLHF. The CDR3 region has the DNA TGTGCCAGTAGCGCGGAGGCAGGTAATTCACCCCTCCACTTT.

The genes are TRBV28 and TRBJ2-7; a weak D match, TRBD2 (5 bases). V was clipped by 6 bases and J by 4 bases, with 19 bases between them. CDR1 is MDHEN and CDR2 is SYDVKM in the germline V gene. The CDR3 has 15 residues. The CDR3 sequence: CASRPWVGDIYEQYF. The DNA for the CDR3 is TGTGCCAGCAGGCCGTGGGTGGGAGATATTTACGAGCAGTACTTC.

The chain recombines TRBV14 with TRBJ2-2; D is ambiguous. Germline V CDR1 and CDR2: SGHDN, FVKESK. The V end was cut by 0 bases, the J end by 4 bases, with 12 bases between. The CDR3 extends over 16 amino acids. DNA for the CDR3: TGTGCCAGCAGCCAAGATTACCCCGGCTCCACCGGGGAGCTGTTTTTT. It encodes CASSQDYPGSTGELFF.

The V and J genes are TRBV5-5 and TRBJ1-6; tentative D call: TRBD1 (5 bases). This CDR3 is built from 15 residues. V lost 4 bases, J lost 9 bases, and 17 bases lay in between. Germline CDR1 and CDR2: SGHKS and YYEKEE (reference sequence). CDR3 residues: CASSPGWGEGSPLHF. CDR3 bases: TGTGCCAGCAGCCCCGGATGGGGGGAGGGTTCACCCCTCCACTTT.

The V and J genes are TRBV4-1 and TRBJ1-1, with D perhaps matching TRBD1 (6 bases). This CDR3 is built from 15 residues. CDR1 and CDR2 from the germline V gene are MGHRA and YSYEKL. Trimming took off 6 bases at V and 1 base at J, with 15 bases between the two ends. The CDR3: CASRHRTASNTEAFF. The DNA for the CDR3 is TGCGCCAGCAGACACCGGACAGCATCGAACACTGAAGCTTTCTTT.

CDR3 residues: CSVVERYTEAFF. In DNA, the CDR3 is TGCAGCGTGGTTGAGCGGTACACTGAAGCTTTCTTT. The rearrangement uses TRBV29-1 and TRBJ1-1; no reliable D call. This CDR3 contains 12 residues. Germline V CDR1 and CDR2: SQVTM, ANQGSEA. The V end was cut by 6 bases, the J end by 3 bases, with 11 bases between. Looking up the rest from reference TRBV29-1 and TRBJ1-1 gives the full variable domain: SAVISQKPSRDICQRGTSLTIQCQVDSQVTMMFWYRQQPGQSLTLIATANQGSEATYESGFVIDKFPISRPNLTFSTLTVSNMSPEDSSIYLCSVVERYTEAFFGQGTRLTVV.